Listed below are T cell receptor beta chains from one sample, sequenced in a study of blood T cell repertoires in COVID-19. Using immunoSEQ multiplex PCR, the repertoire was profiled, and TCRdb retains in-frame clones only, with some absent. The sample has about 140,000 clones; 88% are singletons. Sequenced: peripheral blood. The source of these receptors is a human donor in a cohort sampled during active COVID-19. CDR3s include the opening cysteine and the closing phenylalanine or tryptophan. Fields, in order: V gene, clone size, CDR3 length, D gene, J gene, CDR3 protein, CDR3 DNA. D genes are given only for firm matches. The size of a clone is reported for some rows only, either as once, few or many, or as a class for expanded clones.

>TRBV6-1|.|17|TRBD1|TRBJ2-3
CASSGHLTGVRTDTQYF
TGTGCCAGCAGTGGCCACTTGACAGGGGTCAGGACAGATACGCAGTATTTT
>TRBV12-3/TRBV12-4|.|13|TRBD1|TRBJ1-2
CASSGTELKVDTF
TGTGCCAGCAGCGGGACAGAACTAAAAGTTGACACCTTC
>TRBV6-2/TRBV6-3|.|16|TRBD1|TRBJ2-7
CASSYSPGQASYEQYF
TGTGCCAGCAGTTACTCCCCGGGACAGGCATCCTACGAGCAGTACTTC
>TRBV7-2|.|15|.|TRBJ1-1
CASSLDGGISTEAFF
TGTGCCAGCAGCTTAGACGGGGGTATTAGCACTGAAGCTTTCTTT
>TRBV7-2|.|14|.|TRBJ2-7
CASSAQGSSYEQYF
TGTGCCAGCAGCGCACAGGGAAGCTCCTACGAGCAGTACTTC
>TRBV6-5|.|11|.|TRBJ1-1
CASSRDREAFF
TGTGCCAGCAGCAGAGACAGGGAAGCTTTCTTT
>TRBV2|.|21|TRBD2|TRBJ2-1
CASSEEVLGLVSRSSYNEQFF
TGTGCCAGCAGTGAAGAAGTCTTGGGACTAGTTTCCCGAAGCTCCTACAATGAGCAGTTCTTC
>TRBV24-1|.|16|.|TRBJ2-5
CATSDSDRTLKETQYF
TGTGCCACCAGTGATTCTGACAGGACGCTAAAAGAGACCCAGTACTTC
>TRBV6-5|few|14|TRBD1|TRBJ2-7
CASSRKGQNYEQYF
TGTGCCAGCAGTAGAAAGGGACAGAACTACGAGCAGTACTTC
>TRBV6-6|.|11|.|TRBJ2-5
CASGFPETQYF
TGTGCCAGCGGCTTCCCAGAGACCCAGTACTTC
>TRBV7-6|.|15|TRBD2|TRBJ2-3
CASSITTSLADTQYF
TGTGCCAGCAGCATAACGACTAGCTTGGCAGATACGCAGTATTTT
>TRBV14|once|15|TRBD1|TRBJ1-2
CASKKGTGDLNGYTF
TGTGCCAGCAAAAAGGGGACAGGGGATCTAAATGGCTACACCTTC
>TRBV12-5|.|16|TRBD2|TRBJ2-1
CASGLAGTSLYNEQFF
TGTGCTAGTGGTTTGGCAGGGACTAGCCTATACAATGAGCAGTTCTTC